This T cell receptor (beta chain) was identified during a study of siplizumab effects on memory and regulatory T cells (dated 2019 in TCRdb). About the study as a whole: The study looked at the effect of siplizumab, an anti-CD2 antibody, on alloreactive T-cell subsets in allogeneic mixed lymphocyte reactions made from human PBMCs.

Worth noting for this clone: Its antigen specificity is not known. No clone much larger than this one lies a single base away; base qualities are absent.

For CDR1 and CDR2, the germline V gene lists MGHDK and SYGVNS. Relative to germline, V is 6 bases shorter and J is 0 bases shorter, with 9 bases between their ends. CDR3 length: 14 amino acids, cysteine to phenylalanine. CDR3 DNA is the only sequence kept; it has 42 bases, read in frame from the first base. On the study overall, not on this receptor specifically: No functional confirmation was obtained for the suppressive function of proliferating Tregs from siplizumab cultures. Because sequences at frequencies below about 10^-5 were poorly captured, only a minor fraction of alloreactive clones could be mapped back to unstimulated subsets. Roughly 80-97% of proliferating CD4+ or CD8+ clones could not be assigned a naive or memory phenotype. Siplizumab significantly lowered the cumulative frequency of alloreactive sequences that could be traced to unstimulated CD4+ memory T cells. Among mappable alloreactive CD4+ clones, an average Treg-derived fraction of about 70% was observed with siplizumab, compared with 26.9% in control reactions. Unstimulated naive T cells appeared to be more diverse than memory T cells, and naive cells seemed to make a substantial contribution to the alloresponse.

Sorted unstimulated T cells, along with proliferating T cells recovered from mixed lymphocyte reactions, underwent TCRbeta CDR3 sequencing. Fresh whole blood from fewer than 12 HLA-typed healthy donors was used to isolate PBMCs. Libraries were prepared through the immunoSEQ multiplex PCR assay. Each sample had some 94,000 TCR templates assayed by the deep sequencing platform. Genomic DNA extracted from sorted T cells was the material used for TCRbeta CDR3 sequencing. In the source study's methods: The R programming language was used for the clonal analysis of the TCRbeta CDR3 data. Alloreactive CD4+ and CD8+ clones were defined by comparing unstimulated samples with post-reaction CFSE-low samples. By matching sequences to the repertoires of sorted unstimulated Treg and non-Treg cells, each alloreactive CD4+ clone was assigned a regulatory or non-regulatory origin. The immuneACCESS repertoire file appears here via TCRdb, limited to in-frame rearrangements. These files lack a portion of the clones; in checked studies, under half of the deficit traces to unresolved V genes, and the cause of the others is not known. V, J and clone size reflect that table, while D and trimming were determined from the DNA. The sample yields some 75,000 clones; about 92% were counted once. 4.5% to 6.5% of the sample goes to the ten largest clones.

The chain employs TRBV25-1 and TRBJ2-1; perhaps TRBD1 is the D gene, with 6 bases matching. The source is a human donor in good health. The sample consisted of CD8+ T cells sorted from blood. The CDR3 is CASRGASSYNEQFF. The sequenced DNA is TGTGCCAGCAGGGGGGCCAGCTCCTACAATGAGCAGTTCTTC.